A single T cell receptor beta chain is shown here with its context. There is no known antigen for this receptor. Base quality data are lacking; no much larger clone is found one base away. This entry is derived from a study of cytomegalovirus exposure and HLA in healthy donors (dated by TCRdb to 2016 to 2017). Regarding the study in general: An earlier analysis of some 500 of the donors reported roughly 270 Gb of sequence data and more than 90 million unique TCR beta sequences from 190 million or so T cells. Roughly 320 gigabases of sequencing data and around 85 million unique TCR sequences made up an early release that covered around 640 HLA-typed donors. Of the roughly 390 genotyped donors, 81% were placed in the genetic ancestry cluster associated with self-reported Caucasian donors. The study was designed to test whether signatures of past pathogen exposure could be identified by cataloging public T cell receptors. The study profiled the T cell repertoires of 500 to 800 subjects by immunosequencing and related them to cytomegalovirus serostatus. In addition to the first cohort of roughly 700 subjects, a separate validation cohort of over 90 different subjects was used. High-throughput TCR immunosequencing, statistical association of individual TCRs with disease status, and machine learning were combined to predict cytomegalovirus infection status. A later analysis re-examined previously published TCR beta repertoires from hundreds of donors and added high-resolution HLA genotyping to investigate patterns of TCR occurrence. In the later analysis, no new phenotypic data were used to find candidate immune exposures; instead, reliance was placed on TCR beta sequences and their occurrence across donors. An earlier analysis of about 620 of the donors applied high-throughput TCR beta sequencing to assess whether each TCR beta V gene segment acted as functional or pseudogenic. Donor age, sex, ethnicity and CMV serostatus were compiled together with the repertoire data. A later genetic analysis took genome-wide SNP genotypes for about three fifths of the 666 donors and used that subset as a discovery cohort. All discovery cohort repertoires had been generated on a single sequencing platform. Class I and class II HLA loci were covered by the typing at four-digit resolution. The number of donors typed differed by locus, with roughly 629-640 for A, B, C, DRB1 and DQB1, 522 for DQA1, 600 to 610 for DPA1, and under 490 for DPB1. Four or five DR-DQ haplotypes were handled as single units for association and clustering, since linkage in the cohort was strong. Among about 360 genotyped donors of the cohort, an average of about 240,000 unique TCR beta nucleotide sequences were sequenced per donor, around 20% of them non-productive. General conclusions and limits of the study: Several of the top co-occurrence clusters appeared to be linked to parvovirus B19, influenza, CMV and Epstein-Barr virus, according to a later analysis. In vitro tests confirmed that three of the cytomegalovirus-associated TCR beta chains recognize cytomegalovirus antigens. The study listed 164 TCR beta chains as associated with cytomegalovirus. Most TCR sequences were seen in very few donors, while some public TCRs were found in many individuals. Specific HLA alleles were associated with roughly 16,000 TCR beta sequences at a false discovery rate of 0.05 in a later analysis. It was suggested by the authors that the approach could potentially be generalized to other disease states and immunological phenotypes. A further reported finding was that TCR beta sequences accurately predicted the HLA-A and HLA-B alleles for most subjects in the first cohort. Some IMGT-functional V segments, including TRBV6-2 and TRBV6-3, could not be told apart with the 87-base-pair reads, so those segments were excluded. HLA typing was unavailable for some donors at each locus, so association tests used only the typed subset. According to a later genetic analysis, donors in an Asian-associated ancestry cluster had fewer N-insertions in productive TCRs than the approximately 670-donor mean. According to a later analysis, most CMV-associated TCR beta chains appeared to be HLA-restricted, and the HLA associations seemed to be driven largely by CMV exposure. A group of highly shared sequence variants was considered likely to be a technical artifact of the sequencing pipeline. An association between a missense DCLRE1C variant and V-gene and J-gene trimming of TCR beta chains was found in a later genetic analysis and replicated in an independent cohort. Compared with equally common non-associated chains, HLA-associated TCR beta chains in a later analysis were more clonally expanded and had lower generation probabilities. The classifier was reported to diagnose cytomegalovirus status with high specificity and sensitivity in both the original cohort and the validation cohort. The cohort was sequenced for TCR beta chains only, and without alpha or paired-chain data the features that could be detected were limited. When HLA alleles, especially DR and DQ, strongly co-occurred, attributing TCR associations to individual alleles was difficult. According to a later analysis, TCR association rates differed among HLA loci, with DRB1 alleles showing the most associated TCRs and HLA-C alleles showing the fewest. Broadly in line with IMGT annotations, most TCR beta V segments showed up in productive rearrangements about 87% or about 30% of the time in an earlier analysis of several hundred of the donors. Because counts were too low, seventeen rarely observed V segments, including chromosome 9 orphons, were excluded from the earlier analysis of 587 of the donors. Presence/absence analyses assumed roughly uniform sequencing depth across donors, an assumption that may not hold. Linkage disequilibrium might explain the correlated functional status among segregating V segments, but an unknown experimental factor could not be ruled out. CMV serostatus was the only immune exposure information available for the cohort.

The cohort was made up of several hundred healthy bone marrow donors. At the time of sampling, every cohort member was nominally healthy, though immune exposures that went unrecorded were likely present. The donor was CMV seropositive and was included in the group of approximately 310 seropositive cohort members. A peripheral blood sample was provided by each donor, and peripheral blood mononuclear cells were used for TCR beta sequencing. The Qiagen DNeasy Blood Extraction Kit was used to extract genomic DNA from the blood cell samples. The CDR3 sequence holds 17 residues, the cysteine and phenylalanine included. Of the read, only the CDR3 DNA is kept; its 51 bases are in frame from base 1. CDR1 and CDR2 (SGHVS, FNYEAQ) derive from the germline V gene. The V end loses 5 bases and the J end loses 0 bases, and a stretch of 17 bases separates them. Libraries were made using the immunoSEQ multiplex PCR assay. A mixture of 60 forward primers for TCR Vbeta segments and 13 reverse primers for TCR Jbeta segments was used in the multiplex PCR. The CDR3 region of rearranged TCR beta genes was amplified from genomic DNA by a multiplex PCR assay. The amplified TCR beta libraries were sequenced on the Illumina HiSeq System as 87-base-pair reads. In the paper's pipeline: Across the 670 or so repertoires, a later analysis counted 80 million or so unique TCR beta chains, about 10 million of which were shared by at least two donors. To remove PCR and sequencing errors, raw reads were error-corrected and collapsed into unique sequences using a nearest-neighbor algorithm that merged closely related sequences. To assign V, D and J gene segments, CDR3 sequences were aligned to IMGT reference sequences. For a sequence to be retained, a match of at least six nucleotides was required to both a V gene segment and a J gene segment. A rearrangement counted as productive if the CDR3 had no stop codons and remained in frame with V and J, and every other rearrangement counted as non-productive. CDR3 was defined by IMGT convention, running from the second conserved V-encoded cysteine to the conserved J-encoded phenylalanine. Sequences without an unambiguous match to a single V gene segment were excluded from the earlier analysis of a few hundred of the donors. An earlier analysis of 587 of the donors called V segments functional above 56.7% productive rearrangements and segregating when the between-donor standard deviation exceeded 5%. To diagnose cytomegalovirus status from the catalog of TCR beta chain sequences, a statistical classification framework was built. In a later analysis, V and J genes were assigned by comparing TCR nucleotide sequences against IMGT/GENE-DB human TR gene sequences. Using the TCRdist pipeline, a later analysis assigned CDR3 sequences along with most-parsimonious VDJ recombination scenarios. In a later analysis, each TCR beta chain was defined by its CDR3 amino acid sequence together with its V-gene family, and reads lacking a unique V-gene family were excluded. As a way to deal with suspected cross-contamination and a sequencing artifact, a later analysis dropped nearly 600 nucleotide sequences that were highly shared and had low generation probability. For each public chain, a later analysis derived a clonal expansion index from normalized ranks of inferred template counts within each repertoire. In a later analysis, generation probabilities were computed with a VDJ recombination model fitted to out-of-frame rearrangements, and the resulting probabilities were checked against IGoR. A later analysis scored TCR-TCR, TCR-HLA and TCR-CMV co-occurrence with hypergeometric tests, applying a repertoire-size bias correction to TCR pairs. To estimate false discovery rates, a later analysis permuted the HLA or CMV assignments 20 times. In a later analysis, co-occurring TCRs were grouped using DBSCAN, and TCRdist sequence similarity was added for clustering within HLA-allele-positive subsets. For co-occurrence clustering, repertoires with fewer than 30,000 or more than 120,000 public chains were excluded, along with roughly 5 repertoires with anomalous nucleotide sharing. TCRdb re-hosts the immuneACCESS table, in-frame sequences only. Its copies lack some clones; in the studies checked, an unresolved V gene accounts for under half of them, and the cause for the rest is not known. The DNA gave D and trimming, while V, J and clone size come from that table. A total of more than 150,000 clones appear in this sample, nearly 80% of them only once. The ten top clones hold around 6.1% of the sample.

The rearrangement combines TRBV7-6 with TRBJ1-5; the D region possibly corresponds to TRBD1 (6 bases align). The source is a woman between 25 and 40 years old in good health and CMV-seropositive. Sequencing used PBMCs. Read as DNA, the sequence is TGTGCCAGCAGCCCCGCCCGGGGGGCGGGTAGCAATCAGCCCCAGCATTTT. It translates as CASSPARGAGSNQPQHF.